A single T cell receptor beta chain is shown here with its context. This sample is part of a study of PD-1 blockade in classical Hodgkin lymphoma. There was relapse after autologous stem cell transplantation in every patient, and there was variation in brentuximab vedotin exposure. TCRdb's table, derived via immunoSEQ multiplex PCR, lists solely in-frame clones and lacks some. Among some 60,000 clones, 85% to 90% were seen once, and the ten largest hold approximately 15%. The sequence derives from a human donor with classical Hodgkin lymphoma. Material: peripheral blood mononuclear cells (PBMCs), obtained at baseline.

The CDR3 protein is CASSPTGARDYEQYF. The CDR3, as DNA: TGTGCCAGCAGCCCGACAGGGGCAAGGGACTACGAGCAGTACTTC. This chain uses TRBV5-6 with TRBJ2-7; TRBD1 agrees at 8 bases. Germline CDR1 reads SGHDT; CDR2 reads YYEEEE. This CDR3 spans 15 amino acids. The junction had 9 bases not matched to a gene; V was cut back by 4 bases and J by 3 bases.